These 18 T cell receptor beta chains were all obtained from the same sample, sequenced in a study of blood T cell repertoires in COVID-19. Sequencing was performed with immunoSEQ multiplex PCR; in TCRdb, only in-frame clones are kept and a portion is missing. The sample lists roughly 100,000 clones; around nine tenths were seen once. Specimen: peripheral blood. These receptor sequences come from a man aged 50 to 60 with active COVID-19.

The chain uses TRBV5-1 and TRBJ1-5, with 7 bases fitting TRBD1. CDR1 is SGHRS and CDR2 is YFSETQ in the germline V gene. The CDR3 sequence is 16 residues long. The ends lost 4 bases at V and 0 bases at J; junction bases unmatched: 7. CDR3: CASSPGQEYSNQPQHF. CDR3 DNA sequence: TGCGCCAGCAGCCCTGGACAGGAGTATAGCAATCAGCCCCAGCATTTT.

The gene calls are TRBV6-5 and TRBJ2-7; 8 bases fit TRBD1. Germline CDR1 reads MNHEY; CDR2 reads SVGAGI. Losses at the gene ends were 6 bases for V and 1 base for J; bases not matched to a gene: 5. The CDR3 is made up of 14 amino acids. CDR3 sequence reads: CASRWDRSSYEQYF. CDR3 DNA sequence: TGTGCCAGCAGGTGGGACAGGAGTTCCTACGAGCAGTACTTC.

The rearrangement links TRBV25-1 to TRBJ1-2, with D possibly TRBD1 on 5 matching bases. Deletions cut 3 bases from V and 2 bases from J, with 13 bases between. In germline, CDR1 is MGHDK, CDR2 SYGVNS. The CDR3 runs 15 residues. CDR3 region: CASSDHRRVNYGYTF. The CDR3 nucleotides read TGTGCCAGCAGTGATCACCGCAGGGTGAACTATGGCTACACCTTC.

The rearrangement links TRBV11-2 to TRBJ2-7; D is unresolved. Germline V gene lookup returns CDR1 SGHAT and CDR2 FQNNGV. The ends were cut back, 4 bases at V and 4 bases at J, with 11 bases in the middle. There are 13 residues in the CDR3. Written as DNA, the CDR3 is TGTGCCAGCAGCTACGTACACCTTTACGAGCAGTACTTC. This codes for CASSYVHLYEQYF.

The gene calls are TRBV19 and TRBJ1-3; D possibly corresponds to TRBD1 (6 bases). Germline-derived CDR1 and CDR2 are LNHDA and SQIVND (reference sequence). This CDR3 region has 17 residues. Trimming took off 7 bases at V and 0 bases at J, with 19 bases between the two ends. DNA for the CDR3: TGTGCCAGTACTCCCGGGGGGCGGCTCGCCTCTGGAAACACCATATATTTT. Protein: CASTPGGRLASGNTIYF.

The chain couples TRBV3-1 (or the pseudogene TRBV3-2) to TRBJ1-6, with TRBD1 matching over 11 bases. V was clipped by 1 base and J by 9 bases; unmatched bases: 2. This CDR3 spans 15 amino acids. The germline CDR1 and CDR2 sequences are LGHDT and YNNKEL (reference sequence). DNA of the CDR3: TGTGCCAGCAGCCAAGCGGGACAGGGGGGTTCACCCCTCCACTTT. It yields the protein CASSQAGQGGSPLHF.

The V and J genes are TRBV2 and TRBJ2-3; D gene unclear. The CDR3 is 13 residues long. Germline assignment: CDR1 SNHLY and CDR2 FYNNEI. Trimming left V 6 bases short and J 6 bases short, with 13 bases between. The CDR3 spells CASRTIGEDTQYF. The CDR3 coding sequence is TGTGCCAGCAGAACAATCGGAGAGGATACGCAGTATTTT.

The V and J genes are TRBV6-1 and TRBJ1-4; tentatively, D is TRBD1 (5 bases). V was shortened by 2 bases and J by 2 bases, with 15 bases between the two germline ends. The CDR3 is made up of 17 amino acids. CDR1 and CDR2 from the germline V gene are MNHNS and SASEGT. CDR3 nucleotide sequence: TGTGCCAGCAGTGAAAGGTTCGGACAAAGGACTAATGAAAAACTGTTTTTT. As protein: CASSERFGQRTNEKLFF.

The CDR3 loop reads CASSTTGGDYNEQFF. The CDR3 DNA sequence: TGTGCCAGCAGTACCACGGGGGGTGACTACAATGAGCAGTTCTTC. The rearrangement joins TRBV6-5 to TRBJ2-1; 7 positions match TRBD2. The CDR3 sequence is 15 residues long. From germline, CDR1 is MNHEY and CDR2 SVGAGI. V gave up 5 bases and J gave up 3 bases; unmatched junction bases: 7.

CDR3 sequence: CASGLGQGSHTIYF. The CDR3 DNA follows: TGTGCTAGTGGTTTAGGACAGGGGTCACACACCATATATTTT. This chain uses TRBV12-5 with TRBJ1-3; 9 bases line up with TRBD1. V shed 3 bases, J shed 8 bases, and the junction held 5 bases outside the gene matches. Germline assignment: CDR1 LGHNT and CDR2 FRNRAP. The CDR3 sequence is 14 residues long.

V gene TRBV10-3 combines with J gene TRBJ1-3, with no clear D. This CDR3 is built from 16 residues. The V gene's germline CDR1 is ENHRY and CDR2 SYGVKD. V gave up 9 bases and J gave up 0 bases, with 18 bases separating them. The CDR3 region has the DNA TGTGCCATTAGAGGGTCCGGCGACTTCTCTGGAAACACCATATATTTT. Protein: CAIRGSGDFSGNTIYF.

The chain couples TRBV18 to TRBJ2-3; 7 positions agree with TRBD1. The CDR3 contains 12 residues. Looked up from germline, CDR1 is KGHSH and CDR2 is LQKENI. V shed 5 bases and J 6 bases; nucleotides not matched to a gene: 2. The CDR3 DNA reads TGTGCCAGCTCAGAACAGGGGGATACGCAGTATTTT. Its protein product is CASSEQGDTQYF.

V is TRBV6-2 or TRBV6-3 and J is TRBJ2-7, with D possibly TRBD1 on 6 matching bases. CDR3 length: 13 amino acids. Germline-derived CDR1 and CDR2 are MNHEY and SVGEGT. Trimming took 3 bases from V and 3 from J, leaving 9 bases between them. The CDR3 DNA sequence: TGTGCCAGCAGTTATGGGGGCAACTACGAGCAGTACTTC. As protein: CASSYGGNYEQYF.

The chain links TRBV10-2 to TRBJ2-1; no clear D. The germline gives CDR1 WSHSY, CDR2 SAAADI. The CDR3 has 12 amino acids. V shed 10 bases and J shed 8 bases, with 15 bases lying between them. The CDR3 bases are TGCGCCACTGCGACACGGATCGATGAGCAGTTCTTC. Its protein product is CATATRIDEQFF.

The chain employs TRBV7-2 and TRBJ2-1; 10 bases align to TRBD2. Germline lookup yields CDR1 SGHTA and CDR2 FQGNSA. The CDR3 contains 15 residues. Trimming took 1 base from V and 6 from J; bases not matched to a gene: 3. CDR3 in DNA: TGTGCCAGCAGCTTAGATATAGCGGGGGGCAATGAGCAGTTCTTC. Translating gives CASSLDIAGGNEQFF.

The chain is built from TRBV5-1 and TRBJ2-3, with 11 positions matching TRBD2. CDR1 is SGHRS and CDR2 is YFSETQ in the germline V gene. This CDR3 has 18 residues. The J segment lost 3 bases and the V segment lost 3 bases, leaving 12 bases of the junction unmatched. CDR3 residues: CASSSRSGGALLTDTQYF. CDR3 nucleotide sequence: TGCGCCAGCAGCTCCCGTAGCGGGGGGGCCCTCTTAACAGATACGCAGTATTTT.

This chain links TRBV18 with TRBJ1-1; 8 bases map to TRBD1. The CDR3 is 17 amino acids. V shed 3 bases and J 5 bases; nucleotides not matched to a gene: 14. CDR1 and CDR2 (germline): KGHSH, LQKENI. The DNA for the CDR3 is TGTGCCAGCTCACCGAGTGCCAACAGGGGGGGAGGGACTGAAGCTTTCTTT. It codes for CASSPSANRGGGTEAFF.

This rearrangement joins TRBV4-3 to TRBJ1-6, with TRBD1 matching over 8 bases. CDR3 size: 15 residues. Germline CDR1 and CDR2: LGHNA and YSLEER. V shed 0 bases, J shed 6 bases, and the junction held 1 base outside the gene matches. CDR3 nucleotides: TGCGCCAGCAGCCAAGATCAGGGGGCTAATTCACCCCTCCACTTT. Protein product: CASSQDQGANSPLHF.